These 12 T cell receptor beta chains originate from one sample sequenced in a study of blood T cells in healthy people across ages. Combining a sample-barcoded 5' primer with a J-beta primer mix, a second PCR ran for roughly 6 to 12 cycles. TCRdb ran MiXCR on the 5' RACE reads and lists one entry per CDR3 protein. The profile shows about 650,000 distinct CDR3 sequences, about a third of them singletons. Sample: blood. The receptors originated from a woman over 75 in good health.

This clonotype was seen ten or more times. The CDR3 DNA reads as TGTGCCAGCTACTTAATCGGAGATACGCAGTATTTT. Protein product: CASYLIGDTQYF. This chain joins TRBV21-1 and TRBJ2-3. TRBV21-1 is given as a pseudogene. The CDR3 sequence is 12 residues long.

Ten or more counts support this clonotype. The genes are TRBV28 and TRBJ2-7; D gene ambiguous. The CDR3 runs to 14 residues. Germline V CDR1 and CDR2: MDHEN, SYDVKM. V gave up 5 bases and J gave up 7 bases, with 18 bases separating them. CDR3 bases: TGTGCCAGCAGTGTCAGGTCGCGCCCCGGGGAGCAGTACTTC. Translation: CASSVRSRPGEQYF. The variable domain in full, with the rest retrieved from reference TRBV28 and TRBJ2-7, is DVKVTQSSRYLVKRTGEKVFLECVQDMDHENMFWYRQDPGLGLRLIYFSYDVKMKEKGDIPEGYSVSREKKERFSLILESASTNQTSMYLCASSVRSRPGEQYFGPGTRLTVT.

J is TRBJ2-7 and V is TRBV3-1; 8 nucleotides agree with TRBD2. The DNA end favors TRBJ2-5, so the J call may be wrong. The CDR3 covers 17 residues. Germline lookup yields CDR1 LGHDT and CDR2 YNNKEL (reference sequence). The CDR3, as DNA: TGTGCCAGCAGCCAAGGCCGAACGGGGCTAGCGGGCGAGACCCAGTACTTC. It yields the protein CASSQGRTGLAGETQYF.

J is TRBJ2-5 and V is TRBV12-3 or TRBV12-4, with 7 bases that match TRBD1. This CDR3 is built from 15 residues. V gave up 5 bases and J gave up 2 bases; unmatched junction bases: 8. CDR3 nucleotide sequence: TGTGCCAGCAGTAAAGAGACAGGGTGGCAAGAGACCCAGTACTTC. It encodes CASSKETGWQETQYF.

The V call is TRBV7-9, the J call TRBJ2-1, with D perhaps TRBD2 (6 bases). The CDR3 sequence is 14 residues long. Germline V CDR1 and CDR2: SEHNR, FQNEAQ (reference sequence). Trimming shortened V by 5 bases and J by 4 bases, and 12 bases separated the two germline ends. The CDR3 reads CASSVGLVYNEQFF. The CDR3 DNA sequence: TGTGCCAGCAGCGTGGGACTCGTATACAATGAGCAGTTCTTC.

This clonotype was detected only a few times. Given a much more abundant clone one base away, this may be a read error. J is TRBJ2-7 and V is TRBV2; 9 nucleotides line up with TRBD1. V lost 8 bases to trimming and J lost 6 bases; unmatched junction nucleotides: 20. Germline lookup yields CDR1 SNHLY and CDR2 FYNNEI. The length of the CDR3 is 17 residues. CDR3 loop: CASRPGTGFSSRLEQYF. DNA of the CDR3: TGTGCCAGCCGTCCCGGGACAGGGTTCTCGAGTCGCCTCGAGCAGTACTTC.

The CDR3 spells CASGLGRENTEAFF. The CDR3 region has the DNA TGTGCTAGTGGTTTAGGCCGGGAGAACACTGAAGCTTTCTTT. The chain employs TRBV12-5 and TRBJ1-1, with unresolved D. V shed 3 bases and J shed 1 base, with 9 bases lying between them. The CDR3 covers 14 residues. Germline values: CDR1 LGHNT, CDR2 FRNRAP. The whole variable domain, remainder taken from reference TRBV12-5 and TRBJ1-1, is DARVTQTPRHKVTEMGQEVTMRCQPILGHNTVFWYRQTMMQGLELLAYFRNRAPLDDSGMPKDRFSAEMPDATLATLKIQPSEPRDSAVYFCASGLGRENTEAFFGQGTRLTVV.

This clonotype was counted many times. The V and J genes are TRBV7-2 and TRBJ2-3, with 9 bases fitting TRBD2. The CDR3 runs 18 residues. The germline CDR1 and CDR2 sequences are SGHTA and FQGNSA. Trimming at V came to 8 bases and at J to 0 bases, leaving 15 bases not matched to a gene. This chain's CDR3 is CASATQAGGPLSTDTQYF. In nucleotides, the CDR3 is TGTGCCAGCGCCACTCAGGCGGGGGGGCCTCTGAGCACAGATACGCAGTATTTT. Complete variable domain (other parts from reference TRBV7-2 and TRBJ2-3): GAGVSQSPSNKVTEKGKDVELRCDPISGHTALYWYRQSLGQGLEFLIYFQGNSAPDKSGLPSDRFSAERTGGSVSTLTIQRTQQEDSAVYLCASATQAGGPLSTDTQYFGPGTRLTVL.

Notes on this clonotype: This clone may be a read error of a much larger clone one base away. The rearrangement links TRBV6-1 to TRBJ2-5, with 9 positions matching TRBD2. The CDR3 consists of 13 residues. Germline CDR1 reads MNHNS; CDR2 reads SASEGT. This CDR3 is CASGSGGWETRYF. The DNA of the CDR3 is TGTGCCAGCGGAAGCGGGGGGTGGGAGACCCGGTACTTC.

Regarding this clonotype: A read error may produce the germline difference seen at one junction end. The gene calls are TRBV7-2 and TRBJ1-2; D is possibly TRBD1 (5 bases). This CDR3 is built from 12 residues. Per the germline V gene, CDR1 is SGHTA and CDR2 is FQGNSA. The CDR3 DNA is TGTGCCGGCAGCACCCAGGGTGGCGGCTACACCTTC. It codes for CAGSTQGGGYTF.

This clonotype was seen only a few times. For the CDR3, the DNA is TGTGCCAGCAGCCCAACGCGGCCGCAGGGGGCAACTACTTTCTTT. It yields the protein CASSPTRPQGATTFF. The rearrangement links TRBV12-3 or TRBV12-4 to TRBJ1-1; 8 bases line up with TRBD1. The V and J ends lost 6 bases and 12 bases, in that order; junction bases with no gene match: 18. The CDR3 contains 15 residues.

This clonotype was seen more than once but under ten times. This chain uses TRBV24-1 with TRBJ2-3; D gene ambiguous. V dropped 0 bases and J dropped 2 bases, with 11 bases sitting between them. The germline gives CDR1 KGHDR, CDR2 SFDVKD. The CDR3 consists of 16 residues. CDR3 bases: TGTGCCACCAGTGATTTGTGGGTGCCTCCCACAGATACGCAGTATTTT. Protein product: CATSDLWVPPTDTQYF.